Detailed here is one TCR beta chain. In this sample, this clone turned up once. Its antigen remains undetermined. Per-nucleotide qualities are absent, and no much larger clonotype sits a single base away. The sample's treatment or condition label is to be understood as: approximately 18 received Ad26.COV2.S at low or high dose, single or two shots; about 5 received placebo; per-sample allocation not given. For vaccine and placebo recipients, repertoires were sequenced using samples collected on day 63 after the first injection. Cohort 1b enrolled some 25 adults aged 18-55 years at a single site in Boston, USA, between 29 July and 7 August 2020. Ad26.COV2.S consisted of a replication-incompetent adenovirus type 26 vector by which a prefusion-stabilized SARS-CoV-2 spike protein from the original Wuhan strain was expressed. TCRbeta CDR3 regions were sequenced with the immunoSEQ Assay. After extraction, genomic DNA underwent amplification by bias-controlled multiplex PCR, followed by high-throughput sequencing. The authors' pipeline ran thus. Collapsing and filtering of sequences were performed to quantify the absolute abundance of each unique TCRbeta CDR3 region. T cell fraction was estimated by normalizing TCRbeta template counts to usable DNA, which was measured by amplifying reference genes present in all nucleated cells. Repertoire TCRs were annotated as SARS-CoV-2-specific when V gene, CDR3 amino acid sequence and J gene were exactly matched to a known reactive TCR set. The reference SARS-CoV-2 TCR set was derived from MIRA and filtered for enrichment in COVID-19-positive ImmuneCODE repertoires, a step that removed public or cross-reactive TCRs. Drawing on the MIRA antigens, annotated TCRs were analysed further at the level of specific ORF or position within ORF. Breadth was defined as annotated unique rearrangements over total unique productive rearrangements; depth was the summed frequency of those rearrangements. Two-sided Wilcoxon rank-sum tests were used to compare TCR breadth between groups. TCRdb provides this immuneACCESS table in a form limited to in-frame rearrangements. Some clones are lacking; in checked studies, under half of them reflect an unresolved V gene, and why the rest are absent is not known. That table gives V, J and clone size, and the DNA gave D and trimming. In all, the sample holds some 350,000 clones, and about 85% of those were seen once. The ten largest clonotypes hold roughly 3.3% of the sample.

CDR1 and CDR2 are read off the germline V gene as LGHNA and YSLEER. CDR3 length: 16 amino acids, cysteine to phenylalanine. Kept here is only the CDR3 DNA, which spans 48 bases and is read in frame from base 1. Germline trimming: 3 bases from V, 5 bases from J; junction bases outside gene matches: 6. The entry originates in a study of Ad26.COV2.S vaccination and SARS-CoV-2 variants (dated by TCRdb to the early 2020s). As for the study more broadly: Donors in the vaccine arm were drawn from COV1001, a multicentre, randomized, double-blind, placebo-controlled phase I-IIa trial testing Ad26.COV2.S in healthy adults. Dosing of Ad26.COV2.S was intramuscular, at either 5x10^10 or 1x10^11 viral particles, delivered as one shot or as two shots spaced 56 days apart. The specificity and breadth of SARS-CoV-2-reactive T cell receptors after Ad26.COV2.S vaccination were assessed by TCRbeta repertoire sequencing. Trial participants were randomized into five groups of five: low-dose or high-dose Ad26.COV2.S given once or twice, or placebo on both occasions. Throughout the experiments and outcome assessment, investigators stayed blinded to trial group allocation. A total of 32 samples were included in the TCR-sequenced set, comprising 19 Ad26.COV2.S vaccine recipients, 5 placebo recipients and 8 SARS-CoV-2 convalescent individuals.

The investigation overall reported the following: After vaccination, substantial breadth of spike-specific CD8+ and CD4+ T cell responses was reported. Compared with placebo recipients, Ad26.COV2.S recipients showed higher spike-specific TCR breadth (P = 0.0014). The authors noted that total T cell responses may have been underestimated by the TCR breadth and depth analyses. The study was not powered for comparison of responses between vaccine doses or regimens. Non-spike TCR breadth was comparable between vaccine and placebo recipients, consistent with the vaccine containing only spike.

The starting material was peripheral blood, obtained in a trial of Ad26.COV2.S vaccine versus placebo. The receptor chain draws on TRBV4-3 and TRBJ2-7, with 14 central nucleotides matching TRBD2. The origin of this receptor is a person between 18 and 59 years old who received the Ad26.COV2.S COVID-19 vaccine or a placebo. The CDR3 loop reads CASSQRLAGGRDEQYF. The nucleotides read TGCGCCAGCAGCCAGAGACTAGCGGGAGGGAGAGACGAGCAGTACTTC.